Below, one TCR beta chain is given with its context. Regions amplified from RNA transcripts were the TCR beta CDR3 regions. In the first-round RT-PCR of the TCR CDR3, the HTBI primer set was used. TCRdb ran MiXCR on the multiplex PCR reads and lists one entry per CDR3 protein. The sample has 700,000 to 850,000 distinct CDR3 sequences; 35% are singletons. With a duration under 2 months, the hyperthyroidism was newly diagnosed in patients aged 18 to 65. This record belongs to a study of T cells in Graves' hyperthyroidism and ophthalmopathy. This clonotype was obtained from a woman in her 40s with Graves' hyperthyroidism. Source material: blood.

CDR3 sequence: CASSDRATDTQYF. The CDR3 DNA reads as TGCGCCAGCAGCGACAGGGCGACAGATACGCAGTATTTT. The rearrangement uses TRBV10-2 and TRBJ2-3; 7 nucleotides match TRBD1. CDR1 WSHSY and CDR2 SAAADI come from the germline V gene. The V gene end was trimmed by 6 bases and the J gene end by 3 bases; junction bases not matched to a gene: 3. The CDR3 totals 13 residues.